Reported below is one TCR beta chain. Its cognate antigen has yet to be identified. No base qualities exist here, and no much larger clone lies one base off it. This record comes from a study of blood T cell repertoires in COVID-19 (dated by TCRdb to about 2020). Broadly, across the study: Samples covering the acute and convalescent phases of COVID-19 were provided by collaborators in the United States, Italy and Spain. Subjects who had been exposed to COVID-19, were actively infected with it, or had recovered from it provided the deeply sampled blood TCRbeta repertoires that made up the dataset. Where HLA class I and class II types were available, the types were taken from metadata supplied by the sample provider, not from assay-based typing. Nearly every sample came with metadata listing a de-identified subject ID, COVID-19 status, age in years and sex. The repertoires were released in a freely available public database meant as a resource for research on the immune response to SARS-CoV-2. The prospective study material was composed of cDNA or gDNA derived from T cells, B-cell-depleted T cells, or PBMCs. The samples were drawn from the first 160 participants of the ongoing ImmuneRACE study and from roughly 1,300 subjects provided by 6 global collaborators.

CDR1 and CDR2, looked up from the germline V gene (reference sequence), are LNHDA and SQIVND. Including the terminal cysteine and phenylalanine, the CDR3 comprises 14 residues. CDR3 DNA is the only sequence kept; it has 42 bases, read in frame from the first base. Germline trimming: 9 bases from V, 7 bases from J; junction bases outside gene matches: 7. Beyond this particular receptor, the publication reports: Clinical and demographic metadata were provided uncurated, with the amount varying by source and participant.

TCRbeta CDR3 regions were amplified from genomic DNA using the immunoSEQ Assay, a bias-controlled multiplex PCR. On the authors' methods: The number of nucleated cells in each sample was estimated from the amplification of reference gene primers within the assay. Sequence reads were collapsed and filtered to measure the absolute abundance of every unique TCRbeta CDR3 rearrangement. For each sample, productive Simpson clonality was calculated as the square root of Simpson's diversity index over productive rearrangements. The table was pulled from immuneACCESS by TCRdb, which kept in-frame rearrangements only. Such tables lose some clones; where checked, under half of the loss comes from unresolved V genes, and the rest has no known cause. V and J calls and clone size are given by that table; D and trimming were obtained from the DNA. The sample yields 300,000 or so clones; 90% were counted once. Of the sample, about 2.4% falls within the top ten clones.

Participants in the prospective study were aged 18 to 89 years, lived in 20 to 25 United States geographic areas, and enrolled through a virtual design. Cohort assignment in the prospective study relied on participant-reported clinical history from a screening survey and a study questionnaire. Recovered participants in ImmuneRACE Cohort 3 were defined as having two consecutive negative NP/OP PCR tests, clearance from a healthcare professional, or resolution of symptoms. Mobile phlebotomists in the prospective study collected whole blood, serum and a nasopharyngeal or oropharyngeal swab from every participant. Over a 2-month period, participants in the prospective study had the option of providing additional blood draws and questionnaires. Blood samples from the prospective study were shipped frozen or at room temperature prior to DNA extraction.

Specimen: PBMCs or T cells enriched from blood (not recorded which). The source of this sequence is a man aged 60-69 years who had recovered from COVID-19. Recombination connected TRBV19 to TRBJ1-6; TRBD1 fits 9 bases in the junction. The sequenced DNA: TGTGCCAGCGCCGGGGACAGGGTAAATTCACCCCTCCACTTT. Its product reads: CASAGDRVNSPLHF.